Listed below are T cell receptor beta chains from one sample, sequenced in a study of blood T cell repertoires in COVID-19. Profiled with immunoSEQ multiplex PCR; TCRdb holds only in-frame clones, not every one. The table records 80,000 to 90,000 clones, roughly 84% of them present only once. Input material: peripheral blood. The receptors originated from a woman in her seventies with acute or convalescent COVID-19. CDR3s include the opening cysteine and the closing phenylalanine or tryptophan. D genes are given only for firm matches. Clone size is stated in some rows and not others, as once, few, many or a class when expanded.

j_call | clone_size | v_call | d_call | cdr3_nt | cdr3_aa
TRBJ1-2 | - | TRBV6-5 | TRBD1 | TGTGCCAGCAGTTACTCTGGACAGGCCGGCTACACCTTC | CASSYSGQAGYTF
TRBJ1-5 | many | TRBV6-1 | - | TGTGCCAGCAGTGAAGCGCGACTGCATAGCAATCAGCCCCAGCATTTT | CASSEARLHSNQPQHF
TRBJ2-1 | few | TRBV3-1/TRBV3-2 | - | TGTGCCAGCAGCCCCTCCGACAGTAATCTTGAGCAGTTCTTC | CASSPSDSNLEQFF
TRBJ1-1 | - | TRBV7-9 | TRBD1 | TGTGCCAGCAGCTTAGCGGAGGGGGCGCGAACTGAAGCTTTCTTT | CASSLAEGARTEAFF
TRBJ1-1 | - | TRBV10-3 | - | TGTGCCATCAGTGAGTCGTTACAGGCCAACACTGAAGCTTTCTTT | CAISESLQANTEAFF
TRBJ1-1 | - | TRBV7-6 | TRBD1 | TGTGCCAGCAGTCTACAGGGGGGAACTGAAGCTTTCTTT | CASSLQGGTEAFF
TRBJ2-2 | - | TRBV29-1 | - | TGCAGCGTTGATCGGGGGGGGGAGCTGTTTTTT | CSVDRGGELFF
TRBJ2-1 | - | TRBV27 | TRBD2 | TGTGCCAGCAGTTTAAAACTAGCGGGGGTCCTACACTCCTACAATGAGCAGTTCTTC | CASSLKLAGVLHSYNEQFF
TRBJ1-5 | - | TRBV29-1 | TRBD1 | TGCAGCGGGGGTGCAGGGGGCGGGCAGCCCCAGCATTTT | CSGGAGGGQPQHF
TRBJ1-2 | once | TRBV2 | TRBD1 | TGTGCCAGCAGAGGACAGGGGGAGGCGAGTGGCTACACCTTC | CASRGQGEASGYTF
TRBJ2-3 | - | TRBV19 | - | TGTGCCAGTAGCAAGCTCAACCCAGGTCCCTGGGCCGCAGATACGCAGTATTTT | CASSKLNPGPWAADTQYF
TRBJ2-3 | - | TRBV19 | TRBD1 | TGTGCCAGTAGACCTCGACAGGGGGCTTATGGCACAGATACGCAGTATTTT | CASRPRQGAYGTDTQYF
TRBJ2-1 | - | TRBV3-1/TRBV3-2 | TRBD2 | TGTGCCAGCAGCAACGCGATAGCGGGAAGTAATGAGCAGTTCTTC | CASSNAIAGSNEQFF
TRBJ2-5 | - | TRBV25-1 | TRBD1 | TGTGCCAGCAGTAGGACAGGAGAGGAGACCCAGTACTTC | CASSRTGEETQYF
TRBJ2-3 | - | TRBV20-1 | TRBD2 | TGCAGTGCTAGTGATCGGGAGGGCCCAAGCACAGATACGCAGTATTTT | CSASDREGPSTDTQYF
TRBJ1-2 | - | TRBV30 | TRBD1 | TGTGCCTGGACTATGACAGGGGGATACTATGGCTACACCTTC | CAWTMTGGYYGYTF
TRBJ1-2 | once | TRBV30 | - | TGTGCCATAACTTTCGGGGGATTTGATGGCTACACCTTC | CAITFGGFDGYTF
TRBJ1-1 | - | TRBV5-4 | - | TGTGCCAGCAGCTTCGATAGAACGAACACTGAAGCTTTCTTT | CASSFDRTNTEAFF
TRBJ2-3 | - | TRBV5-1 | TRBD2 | TGCGCCAGCAGAAACGGGTGGGGACTAGCGGCTAGCACAGATACGCAGTATTTT | CASRNGWGLAASTDTQYF
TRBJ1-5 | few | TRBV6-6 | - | TGTGCCAGCAGTTTTCCGGGAGGCAATCAGCCCCAGCATTTT | CASSFPGGNQPQHF
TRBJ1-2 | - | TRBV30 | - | TGTGCCTGGACCGACATTGTTAAGGGGAGGAGTGGTGGCTACACCTTC | CAWTDIVKGRSGGYTF
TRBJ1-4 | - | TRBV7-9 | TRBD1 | TGTGCCAGCAGAGACGGGACAGGGGCAACTAATGAAAAACTGTTTTTT | CASRDGTGATNEKLFF
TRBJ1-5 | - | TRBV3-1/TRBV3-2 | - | TGTGCCAGCAGCCAAGACGCGAGGAGCAATCAGCCCCAGCATTTT | CASSQDARSNQPQHF
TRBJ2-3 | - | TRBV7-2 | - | TGTGCCAGCAGTCGACTCCAATCCACAGATACGCAGTATTTT | CASSRLQSTDTQYF
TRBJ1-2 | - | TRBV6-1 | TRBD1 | TGTGCCAGCAGTGAATTGGGCAGGGGGCATGGCTACACCTTC | CASSELGRGHGYTF
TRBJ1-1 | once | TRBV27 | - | TGTGCCAGCAGTTTATCTTGGGGACAGAACACTGAAGCTTTCTTT | CASSLSWGQNTEAFF
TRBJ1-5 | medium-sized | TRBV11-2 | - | TGTGCCAGCAGCTTAGAAGGTACAGGGCAGCCCCAGCATTTT | CASSLEGTGQPQHF
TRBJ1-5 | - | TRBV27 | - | TGTGCCAGCAGTTTCGGGGCAGGGGCTAATAGCAATCAGCCCCAGCATTTT | CASSFGAGANSNQPQHF
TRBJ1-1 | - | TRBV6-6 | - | TGTGCCAGCAGTTATGGGTCCGCCGAGGGCACTGAAGCTTTCTTT | CASSYGSAEGTEAFF
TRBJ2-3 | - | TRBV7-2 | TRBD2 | TGTGCCAGCAGCTTAGGGGCAGCGGGAGGGCCCTCAGATACGCAGTATTTT | CASSLGAAGGPSDTQYF
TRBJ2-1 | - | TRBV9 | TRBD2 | TGTGCCAGCAGCTCCAGCGGGAAATCAGGCAATGAGCAGTTCTTC | CASSSSGKSGNEQFF
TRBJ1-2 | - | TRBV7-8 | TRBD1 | TGTGCCAGCAGCTTGAGACAGGGGGTAGGCGGCTACACCTTC | CASSLRQGVGGYTF
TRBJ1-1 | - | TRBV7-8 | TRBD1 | TGTGCCAGCAGCTTTAGGGGGCGAGACACTGAAGCTTTCTTT | CASSFRGRDTEAFF
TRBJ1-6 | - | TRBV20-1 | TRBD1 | TGCAGTGCTAGTGGTCGGTCAAGGACAGGGAATAATTCACCCCTCCACTTT | CSASGRSRTGNNSPLHF
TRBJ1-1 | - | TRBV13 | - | TGTGCCAGCAGAGGAAACAGGGTTGAAGCTTTCTTT | CASRGNRVEAFF
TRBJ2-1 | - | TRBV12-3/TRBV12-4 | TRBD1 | TGTGCCAGCAGCCGACAGGGGGATGAGCAGTTCTTC | CASSRQGDEQFF
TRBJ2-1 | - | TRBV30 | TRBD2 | TGTGCCTGGAGTTTAGCGGGAGTAAAGTTCTTC | CAWSLAGVKFF
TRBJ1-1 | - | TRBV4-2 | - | TGTGCCAGCAGCCAAGTGCGGGGGAGCGGCACTGAAGCTTTCTTT | CASSQVRGSGTEAFF
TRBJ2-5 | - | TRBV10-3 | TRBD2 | TGTGCCATCAGAGGGACTAGCGGGAGTATAGAGACCCAGTACTTC | CAIRGTSGSIETQYF
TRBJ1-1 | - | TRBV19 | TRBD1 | TGTGCCAGTAGTAAGACAGGGGGGGGCACTGAAGCTTTCTTT | CASSKTGGGTEAFF
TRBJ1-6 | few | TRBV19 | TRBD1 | TGTGCCAGTAGTATCCGACAGGGGGCTGGGTCACCCCTCCACTTT | CASSIRQGAGSPLHF
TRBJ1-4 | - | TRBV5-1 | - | TGCGCCAGCAGCTTGGCCACAGGGCTTAATGAAAAACTGTTTTTT | CASSLATGLNEKLFF
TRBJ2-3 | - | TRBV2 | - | TGTGCCAGCAGTGACAGGGGGGCCAACACAGATACGCAGTATTTT | CASSDRGANTDTQYF
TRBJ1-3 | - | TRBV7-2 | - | TGTGCCAGCAGCTTAGATTACGGGTTAACTGGAAACACCATATATTTT | CASSLDYGLTGNTIYF
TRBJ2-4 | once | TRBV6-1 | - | TGTGCCAGCAGTGAAGCCGGGGTGGGCATTCAGTACTTC | CASSEAGVGIQYF
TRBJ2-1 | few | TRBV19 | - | TGTGCCAGTAGTAATTCCTACGGGGACTACAATGAGCAGTTCTTC | CASSNSYGDYNEQFF
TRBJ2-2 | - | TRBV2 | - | TGTGCCAGCAGAAGAGGGAACGGGGAGCTGTTTTTT | CASRRGNGELFF
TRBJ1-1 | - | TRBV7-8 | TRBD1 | TGTGCCAGCAGCCTCGGGGACAGAAACACTGAAGCTTTCTTT | CASSLGDRNTEAFF
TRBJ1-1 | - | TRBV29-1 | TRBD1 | TGCAGCTCGGGACAGGAACATATGAACACTGAAGCTTTCTTT | CSSGQEHMNTEAFF
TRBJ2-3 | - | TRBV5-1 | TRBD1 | TGCGCCAGCAGCCAGGAGCCGGGACAGGTGGTCACAGATACGCAGTATTTT | CASSQEPGQVVTDTQYF
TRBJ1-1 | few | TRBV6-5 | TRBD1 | TGTGCCAGCAGTTACGGTGACAGGGACACTGAAGCTTTCTTT | CASSYGDRDTEAFF
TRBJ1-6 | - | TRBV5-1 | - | TGCGCCAGCAGCTTGAACGGTGATTCACCCCTCCACTTT | CASSLNGDSPLHF
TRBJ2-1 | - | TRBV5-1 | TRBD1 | TGCGCCAGCAGCTCGCTCGGGGACAGGGAGTATGAGCAGTTCTTC | CASSSLGDREYEQFF
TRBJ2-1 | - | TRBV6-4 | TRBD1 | TGTGCCAGCCGAGGACAGGGGGCCGATGAGCAGTTCTTC | CASRGQGADEQFF
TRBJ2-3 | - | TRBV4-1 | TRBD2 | TGCGCCAGCAGCCAACGAACTAGCGGCACAGATACGCAGTATTTT | CASSQRTSGTDTQYF